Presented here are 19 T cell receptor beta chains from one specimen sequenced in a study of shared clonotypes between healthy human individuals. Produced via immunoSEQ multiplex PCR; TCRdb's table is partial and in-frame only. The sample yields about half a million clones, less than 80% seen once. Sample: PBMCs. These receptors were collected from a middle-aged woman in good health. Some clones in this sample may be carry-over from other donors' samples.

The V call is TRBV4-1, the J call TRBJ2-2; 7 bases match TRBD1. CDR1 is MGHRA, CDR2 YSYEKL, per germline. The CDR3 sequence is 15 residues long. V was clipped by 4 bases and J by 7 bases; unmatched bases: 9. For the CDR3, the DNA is TGCGCCAGCAGCCCTCCCGACAGGGATGGCGGGGAGCTGTTTTTT. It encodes CASSPPDRDGGELFF.

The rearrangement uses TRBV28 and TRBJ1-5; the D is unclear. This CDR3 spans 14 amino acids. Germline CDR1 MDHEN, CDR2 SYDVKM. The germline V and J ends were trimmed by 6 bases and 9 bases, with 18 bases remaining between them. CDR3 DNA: TGTGCCAGCAGCCTTGTCCTCAAGTGGTCGCCCCAGCATTTT. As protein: CASSLVLKWSPQHF.

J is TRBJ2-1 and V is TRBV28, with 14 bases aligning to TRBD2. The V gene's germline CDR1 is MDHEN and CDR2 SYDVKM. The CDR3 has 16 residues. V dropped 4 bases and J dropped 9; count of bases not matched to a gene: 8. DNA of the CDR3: TGTGCCAGCAGTTCAGGGACTAGCGGGAGATGGGTTGAGCAGTTCTTC. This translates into CASSSGTSGRWVEQFF.

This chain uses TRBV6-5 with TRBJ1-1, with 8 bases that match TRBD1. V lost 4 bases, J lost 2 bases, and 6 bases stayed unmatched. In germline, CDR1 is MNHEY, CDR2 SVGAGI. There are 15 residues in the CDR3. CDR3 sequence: CASSSQGAFNTEAFF. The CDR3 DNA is TGTGCCAGCAGTTCGCAGGGGGCCTTTAACACTGAAGCTTTCTTT.

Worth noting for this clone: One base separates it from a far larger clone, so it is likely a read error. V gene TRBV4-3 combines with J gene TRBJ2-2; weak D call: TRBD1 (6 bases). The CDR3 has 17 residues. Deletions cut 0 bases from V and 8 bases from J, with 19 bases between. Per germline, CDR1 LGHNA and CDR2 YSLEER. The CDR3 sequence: CASSQDSWAGAAGELFF. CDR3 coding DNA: TGCGCCAGCAGCCAAGATTCATGGGCAGGGGCCGCAGGGGAGCTGTTTTTT.

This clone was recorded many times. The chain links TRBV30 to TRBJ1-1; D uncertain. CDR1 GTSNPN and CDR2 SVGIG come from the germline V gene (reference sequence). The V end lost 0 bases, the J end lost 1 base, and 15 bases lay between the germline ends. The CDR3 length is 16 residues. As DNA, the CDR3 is TGTGCCTGGAGTGTACCGTCCCCTTCGGGGAACACTGAAGCTTTCTTT. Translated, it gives CAWSVPSPSGNTEAFF.

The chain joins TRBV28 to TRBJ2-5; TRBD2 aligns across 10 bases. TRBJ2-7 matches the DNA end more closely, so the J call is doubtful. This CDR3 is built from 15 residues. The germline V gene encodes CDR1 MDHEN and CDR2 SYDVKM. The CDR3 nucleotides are TGTGCCAGCAGTTTTACGAGCGGGAGGGCCCACGAGCAGTACTTC. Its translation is CASSFTSGRAHEQYF.

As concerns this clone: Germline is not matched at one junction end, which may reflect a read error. The CDR3 DNA sequence: TGCAGCGTTGAGAATCCACGGGAGAGGGGCACAGGTACGCAGTATTTT. Translation gives CSVENPRERGTGTQYF. The chain couples TRBV29-1 to TRBJ2-3; weak D call: TRBD2 (6 bases). Germline V CDR1 and CDR2: SQVTM, ANQGSEA. This CDR3 comprises 16 residues.

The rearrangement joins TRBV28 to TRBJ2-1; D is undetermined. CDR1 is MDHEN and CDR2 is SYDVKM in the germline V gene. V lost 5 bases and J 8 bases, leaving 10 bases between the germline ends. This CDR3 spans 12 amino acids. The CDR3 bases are TGTGCCAGCAGTAGGATCATTGATGAGCAGTTCTTC. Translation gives CASSRIIDEQFF.

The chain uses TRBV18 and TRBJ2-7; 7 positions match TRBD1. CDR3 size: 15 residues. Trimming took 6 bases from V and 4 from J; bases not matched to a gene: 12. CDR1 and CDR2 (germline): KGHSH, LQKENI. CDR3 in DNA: TGTGCCAGCTCGCCGAAGACAGGGAACTCTTACGAGCAGTACTTC. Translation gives CASSPKTGNSYEQYF.

The CDR3 DNA is TGTGCCAGCAGTTCGCGAAGGAGGGGGGGGAACACTGAAGCTTTCTTT. Translating gives CASSSRRRGGNTEAFF. The chain links TRBV27 to TRBJ1-1, with TRBD1 as a possible D gene (6 bases). CDR1 MNHEY and CDR2 SMNVEV come from the germline V gene (reference sequence). Trimming left V 4 bases short and J 1 base short, with 16 bases between. The CDR3 consists of 16 residues.

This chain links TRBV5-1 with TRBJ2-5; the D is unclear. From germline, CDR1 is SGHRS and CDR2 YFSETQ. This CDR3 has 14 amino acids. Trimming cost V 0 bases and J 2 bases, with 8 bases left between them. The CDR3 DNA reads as TGCGCCAGCAGCTTGGCTGCGGATCAAGAGACCCAGTACTTC. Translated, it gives CASSLAADQETQYF.

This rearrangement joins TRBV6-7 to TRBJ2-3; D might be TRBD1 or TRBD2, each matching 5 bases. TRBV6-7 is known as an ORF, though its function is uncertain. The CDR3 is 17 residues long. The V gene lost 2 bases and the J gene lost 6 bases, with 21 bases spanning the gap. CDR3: CASSYPGPSEWGDTQYF. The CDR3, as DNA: TGTGCCAGCAGTTACCCGGGACCCAGCGAGTGGGGGGATACGCAGTATTTT.

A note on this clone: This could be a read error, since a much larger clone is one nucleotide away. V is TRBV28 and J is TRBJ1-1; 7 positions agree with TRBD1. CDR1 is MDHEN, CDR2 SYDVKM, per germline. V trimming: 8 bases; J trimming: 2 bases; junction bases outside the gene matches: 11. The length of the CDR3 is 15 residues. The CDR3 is CASCPGGGGNTEAFF. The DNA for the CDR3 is TGTGCCAGCTGCCCTGGAGGGGGCGGAAACACTGAAGCTTTCTTT.

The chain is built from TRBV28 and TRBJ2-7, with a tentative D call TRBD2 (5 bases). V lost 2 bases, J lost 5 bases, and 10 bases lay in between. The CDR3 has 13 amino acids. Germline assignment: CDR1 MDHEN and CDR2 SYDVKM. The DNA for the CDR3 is TGTGCCAGCAGTTTAAGAGTGAGGGACGAGCAGTACTTC. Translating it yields CASSLRVRDEQYF.

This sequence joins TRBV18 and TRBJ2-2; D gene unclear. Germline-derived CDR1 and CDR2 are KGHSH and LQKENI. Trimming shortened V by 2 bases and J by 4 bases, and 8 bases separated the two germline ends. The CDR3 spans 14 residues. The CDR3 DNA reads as TGTGCCAGCTCACCAAACAGCAGCACCGGGGAGCTGTTTTTT. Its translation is CASSPNSSTGELFF.

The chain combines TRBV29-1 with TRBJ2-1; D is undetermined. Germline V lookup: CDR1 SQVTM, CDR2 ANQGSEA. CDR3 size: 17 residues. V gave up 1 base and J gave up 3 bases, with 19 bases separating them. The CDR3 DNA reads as TGCAGCGTTGAAGTTGTGTCAGGCGACCACTTCTACAATGAGCAGTTCTTC. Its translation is CSVEVVSGDHFYNEQFF.

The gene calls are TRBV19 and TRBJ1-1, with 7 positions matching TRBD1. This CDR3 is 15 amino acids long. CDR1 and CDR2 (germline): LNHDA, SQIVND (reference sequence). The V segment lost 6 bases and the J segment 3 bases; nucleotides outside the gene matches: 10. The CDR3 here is CASRWRGQVDTEAFF. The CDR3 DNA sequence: TGTGCCAGTAGATGGAGGGGGCAAGTAGACACTGAAGCTTTCTTT.

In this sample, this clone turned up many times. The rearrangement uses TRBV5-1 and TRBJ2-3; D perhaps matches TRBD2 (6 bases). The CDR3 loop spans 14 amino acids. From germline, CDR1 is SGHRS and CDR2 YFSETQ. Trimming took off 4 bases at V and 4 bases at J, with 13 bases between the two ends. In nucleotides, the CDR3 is TGCGCCAGCAGCCTGGACTACTTGCCAGATACGCAGTATTTT. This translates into CASSLDYLPDTQYF. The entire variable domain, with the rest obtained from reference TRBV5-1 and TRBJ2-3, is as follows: KAGVTQTPRYLIKTRGQQVTLSCSPISGHRSVSWYQQTPGQGLQFLFEYFSETQRNKGNFPGRFSGRQFSNSRSEMNVSTLELGDSALYLCASSLDYLPDTQYFGPGTRLTVL.